This T cell receptor beta chain was sequenced during a study of blood T cell repertoires in COVID-19. Across the study: Samples taken during acute and convalescent COVID-19 were collected in the United States, Italy and Spain. Sample material is recorded as cDNA or gDNA derived from T cells, B-cell-depleted T cells, or PBMCs.

Enrolled during active infection, Seattle patients were then followed longitudinally. Authors' data handling: It was from reference gene primer amplification that nucleated cell counts were estimated. The table came from immunoSEQ multiplex PCR; TCRdb's copy has only in-frame clones and leaves some out. V and J calls and clone size follow that table, whereas D and trimming were derived from the DNA. Among 300,000 to 400,000 clones listed, about 90% were seen once. Germline values: CDR1 MNHEY, CDR2 SMNVEV (reference sequence). With 8 bases removed from V and 13 bases from J, the gap between germline ends came to 9 bases. This CDR3 comprises 10 residues.

The clonotype originates from a woman between 65 and 79 years old with COVID-19, enrolled during active disease. This sequence joins TRBV27 and TRBJ1-6; D call uncertain. The sample consisted of peripheral blood. Here the CDR3 reads CASGEGPLHF. The CDR3 DNA reads TGTGCCAGCGGGGAGGGCCCCCTCCACTTT.